These 7 T cell receptor beta chains came from one sample sequenced in a study of cytomegalovirus exposure and HLA in healthy donors. The PCR made use of 60 Vbeta and 13 Jbeta primers. Method: immunoSEQ multiplex PCR; TCRdb's copy keeps in-frame clones and lacks some. The sample contains 150,000 to 200,000 clones, roughly 70% of which appear only once. The sequenced sample was PBMCs. These receptors were taken from a girl aged 10 to 17 in good health and CMV-seronegative.

This clone appeared a few times. The chain carries TRBV18 and TRBJ1-6; 7 positions agree with TRBD1. The ends lost 3 bases at V and 5 bases at J; junction bases unmatched: 7. CDR3 length: 16 amino acids. The germline gives CDR1 KGHSH, CDR2 LQKENI. The CDR3 DNA is TGTGCCAGCTCACCGAATCTGGGACAGAATAATTCACCCCTCCACTTT. Its translation is CASSPNLGQNNSPLHF.

The chain links TRBV5-4 to TRBJ2-7; tentative D call: TRBD2 (6 bases). The length of the CDR3 is 13 residues. Per germline, CDR1 SGHNT and CDR2 YYREEE (reference sequence). V lost 3 bases to trimming and J lost 3 bases, with 10 bases between them. The CDR3: CASSSTGGYEQYF. CDR3 DNA: TGTGCCAGCAGCTCGACCGGGGGCTACGAGCAGTACTTC.

This chain joins TRBV9 and TRBJ1-1; TRBD1 matches 8 bases. Germline-derived CDR1 and CDR2 are SGDLS and YYNGEE. V dropped 3 bases and J dropped 1; count of bases not matched to a gene: 5. This CDR3 is built from 15 residues. CDR3 sequence: CASSGTTGANTEAFF. The CDR3 DNA follows: TGTGCCAGCAGCGGGACGACAGGGGCGAACACTGAAGCTTTCTTT. Complete variable domain (other parts from reference TRBV9 and TRBJ1-1): DSGVTQTPKHLITATGQRVTLRCSPRSGDLSVYWYQQSLDQGLQFLIQYYNGEERAKGNILERFSAQQFPDLHSELNLSSLELGDSALYFCASSGTTGANTEAFFGQGTRLTVV.

This clone was detected only a few times. The chain carries TRBV5-1 and TRBJ1-2; 7 bases are a match to TRBD1. This CDR3 region has 15 residues. Losses at the gene ends were 3 bases for V and 3 bases for J; bases not matched to a gene: 8. CDR1 is SGHRS, CDR2 YFSETQ, per germline. Written as DNA, the CDR3 is TGCGCCAGCAGCTCAAAGACAGGGCCGGACTATGGCTACACCTTC. Its translation: CASSSKTGPDYGYTF.

The chain joins TRBV15 to TRBJ2-1; 10 bases align to TRBD1. The V gene end was trimmed by 1 base and the J gene end by 5 bases; junction bases not matched to a gene: 2. The germline gives CDR1 LNHNV, CDR2 YYDKDF (reference sequence). This CDR3 is built from 15 residues. In nucleotides, the CDR3 is TGTGCCACCAGCAGAGGGGACAGGGGAAACAATGAGCAGTTCTTC. Protein sequence: CATSRGDRGNNEQFF.

The chain is built from TRBV27 and TRBJ1-2; the match to TRBD1 covers 8 bases. From germline, CDR1 is MNHEY and CDR2 SMNVEV (reference sequence). CDR3 length: 15 amino acids. V lost 2 bases to trimming and J lost 4 bases; unmatched junction nucleotides: 6. CDR3: CASSLGQGDGYGYTF. The CDR3 DNA is TGTGCCAGCAGTTTAGGACAGGGAGATGGCTATGGCTACACCTTC.

This clone appeared once. The rearrangement uses TRBV9 and TRBJ1-4, with a possible D match to TRBD1 (6 bases). The CDR3 is 14 amino acids. Deletions cut 4 bases from V and 3 bases from J, with 10 bases between. The germline V gene encodes CDR1 SGDLS and CDR2 YYNGEE. Written as DNA, the CDR3 is TGTGCCAGCAGCCCACAGGGCTCTAATGAAAAACTGTTTTTT. Residues: CASSPQGSNEKLFF.